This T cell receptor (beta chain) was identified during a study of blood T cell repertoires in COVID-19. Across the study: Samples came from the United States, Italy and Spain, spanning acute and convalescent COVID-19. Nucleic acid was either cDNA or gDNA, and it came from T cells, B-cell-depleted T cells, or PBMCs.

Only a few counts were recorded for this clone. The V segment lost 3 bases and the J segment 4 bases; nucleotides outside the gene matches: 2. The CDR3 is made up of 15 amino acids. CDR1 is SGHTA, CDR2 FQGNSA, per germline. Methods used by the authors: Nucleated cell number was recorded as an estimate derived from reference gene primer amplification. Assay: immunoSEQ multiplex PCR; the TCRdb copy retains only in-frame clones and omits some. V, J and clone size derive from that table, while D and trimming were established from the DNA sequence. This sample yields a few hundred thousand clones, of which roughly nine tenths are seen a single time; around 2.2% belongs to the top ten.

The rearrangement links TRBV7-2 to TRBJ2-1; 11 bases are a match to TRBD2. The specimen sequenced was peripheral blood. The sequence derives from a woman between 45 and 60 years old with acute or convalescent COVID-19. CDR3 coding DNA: TGTGCCAGCAGCTTGACTAGCGGGGTGTACAATGAGCAGTTCTTC. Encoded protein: CASSLTSGVYNEQFF.